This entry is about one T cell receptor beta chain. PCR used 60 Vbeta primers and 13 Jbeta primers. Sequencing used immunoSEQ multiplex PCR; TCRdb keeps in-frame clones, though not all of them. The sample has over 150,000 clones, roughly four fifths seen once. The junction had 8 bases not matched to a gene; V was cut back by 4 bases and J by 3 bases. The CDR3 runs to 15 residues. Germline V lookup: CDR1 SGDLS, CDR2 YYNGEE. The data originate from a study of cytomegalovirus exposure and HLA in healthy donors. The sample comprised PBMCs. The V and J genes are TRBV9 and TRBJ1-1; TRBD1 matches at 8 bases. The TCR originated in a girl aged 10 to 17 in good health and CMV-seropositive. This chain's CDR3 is CASSTSDREYTEAFF. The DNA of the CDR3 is TGTGCCAGCAGCACTTCGGACAGGGAGTACACTGAAGCTTTCTTT.